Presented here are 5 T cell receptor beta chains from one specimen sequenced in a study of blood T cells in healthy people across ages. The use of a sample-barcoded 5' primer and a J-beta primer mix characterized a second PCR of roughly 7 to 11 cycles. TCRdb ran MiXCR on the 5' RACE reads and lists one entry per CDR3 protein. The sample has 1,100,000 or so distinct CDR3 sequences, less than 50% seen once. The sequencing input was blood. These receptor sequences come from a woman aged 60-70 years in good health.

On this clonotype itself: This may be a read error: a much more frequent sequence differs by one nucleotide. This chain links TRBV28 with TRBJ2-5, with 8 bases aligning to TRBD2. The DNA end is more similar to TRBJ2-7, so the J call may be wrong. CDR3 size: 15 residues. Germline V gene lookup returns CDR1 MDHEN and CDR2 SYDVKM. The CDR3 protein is CASTPGGTSRYEQYF. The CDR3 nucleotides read TGTGCCAGCACCCCAGGAGGGACTAGTAGGTACGAGCAGTACTTC.

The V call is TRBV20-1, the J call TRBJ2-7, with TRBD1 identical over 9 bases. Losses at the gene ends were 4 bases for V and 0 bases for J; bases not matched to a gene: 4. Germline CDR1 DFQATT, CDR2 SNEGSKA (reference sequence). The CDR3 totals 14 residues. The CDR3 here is CSAILGQGSYEQYF. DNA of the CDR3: TGCAGTGCTATTCTGGGACAGGGCTCCTACGAGCAGTACTTC.

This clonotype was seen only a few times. The CDR3 DNA reads as TGTGCCAGCAGTTTCCCGACAGGGGACTATGGCTACACCTTC. Protein sequence: CASSFPTGDYGYTF. V and J are TRBV28 and TRBJ1-2; 8 bases are shared with TRBD1. J lost 3 bases, V lost 3 bases, and 3 bases had no gene match. CDR3 length: 14 amino acids. The V gene's germline CDR1 is MDHEN and CDR2 SYDVKM.

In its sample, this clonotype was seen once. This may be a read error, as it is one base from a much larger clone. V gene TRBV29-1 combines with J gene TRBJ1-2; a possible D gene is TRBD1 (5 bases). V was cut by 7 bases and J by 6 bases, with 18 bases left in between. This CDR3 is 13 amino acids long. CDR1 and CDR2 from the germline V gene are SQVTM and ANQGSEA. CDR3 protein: CSERVRGSHGYTF. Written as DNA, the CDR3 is TGCAGCGAACGAGTACGGGGGTCGCATGGCTACACCTTC.

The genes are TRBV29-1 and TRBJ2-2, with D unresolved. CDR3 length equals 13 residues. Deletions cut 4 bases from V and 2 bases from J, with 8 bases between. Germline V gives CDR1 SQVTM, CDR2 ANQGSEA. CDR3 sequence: CSVGLLNTGELFF. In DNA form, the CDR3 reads TGCAGCGTTGGACTCCTCAACACCGGGGAGCTGTTTTTT.